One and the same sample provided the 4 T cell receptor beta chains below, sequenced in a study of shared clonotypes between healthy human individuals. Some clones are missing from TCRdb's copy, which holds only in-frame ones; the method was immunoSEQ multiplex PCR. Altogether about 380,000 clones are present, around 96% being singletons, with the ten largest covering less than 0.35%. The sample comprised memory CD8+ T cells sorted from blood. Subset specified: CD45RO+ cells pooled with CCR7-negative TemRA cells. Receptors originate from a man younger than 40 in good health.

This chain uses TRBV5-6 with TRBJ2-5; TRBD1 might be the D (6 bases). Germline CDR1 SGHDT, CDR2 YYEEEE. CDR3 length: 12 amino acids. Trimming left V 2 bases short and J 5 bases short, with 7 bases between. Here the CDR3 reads CASSFDRETQYF. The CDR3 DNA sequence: TGTGCCAGCAGCTTCGACAGGGAGACCCAGTACTTC.

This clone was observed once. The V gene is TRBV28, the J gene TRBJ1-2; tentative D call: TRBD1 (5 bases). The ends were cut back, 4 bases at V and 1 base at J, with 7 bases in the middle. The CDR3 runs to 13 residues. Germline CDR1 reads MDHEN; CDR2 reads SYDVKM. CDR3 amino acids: CASSWGDNYGYTF. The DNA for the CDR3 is TGTGCCAGCAGTTGGGGGGATAACTATGGCTACACCTTC.

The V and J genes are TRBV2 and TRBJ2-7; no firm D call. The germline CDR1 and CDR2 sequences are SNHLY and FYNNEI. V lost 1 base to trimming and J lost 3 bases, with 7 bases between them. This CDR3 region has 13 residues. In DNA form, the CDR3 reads TGTGCCAGCAGTGAAGGTCCTTACTACGAGCAGTACTTC. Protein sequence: CASSEGPYYEQYF.

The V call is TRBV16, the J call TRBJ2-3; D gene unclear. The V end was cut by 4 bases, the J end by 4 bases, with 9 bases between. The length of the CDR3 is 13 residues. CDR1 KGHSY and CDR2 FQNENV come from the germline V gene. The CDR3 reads CASSLPGPDTQYF. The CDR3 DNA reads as TGTGCCAGCAGCCTCCCCGGTCCAGATACGCAGTATTTT.